Included here is one TCR beta chain sequence, with context. Its specificity is unknown. The study separated CD4+ cells into CD45RA+ naive and CD45RA-negative memory subsets. These data come from a study of shared clonotypes between healthy human individuals. Study details: CD8 memory received one plate per donor, CD8 naive two, CD4 memory three and CD4 naive three. Study-wide results and caveats: As a rule, naive subsets had a larger estimated richness than memory subsets.

The protocol was immunoSEQ multiplex PCR, while the TCRdb copy is restricted to in-frame clones and leaves out a portion. Among approximately 2.3 million clones listed, about 92% were seen once. V shed 7 bases and J shed 2 bases, with 20 bases lying between them. Germline V gene data show CDR1 as MDHEN and CDR2 as SYDVKM. The CDR3 is 16 residues long. The V gene is TRBV28, the J gene TRBJ1-1, with TRBD1 as a possible D gene (5 bases). The sequenced sample consisted of naive CD4+ T cells from PBMCs. The subset here: CD45RA+ positively selected. The source is a man aged 18 to 29 in good health. Some clones in this sample may be carry-over from other donors' samples. As DNA, the CDR3 is TGTGCCAGCACCCCGAGCCTGCCAGGGATCAACACTGAAGCTTTCTTT. The encoded protein is CASTPSLPGINTEAFF.